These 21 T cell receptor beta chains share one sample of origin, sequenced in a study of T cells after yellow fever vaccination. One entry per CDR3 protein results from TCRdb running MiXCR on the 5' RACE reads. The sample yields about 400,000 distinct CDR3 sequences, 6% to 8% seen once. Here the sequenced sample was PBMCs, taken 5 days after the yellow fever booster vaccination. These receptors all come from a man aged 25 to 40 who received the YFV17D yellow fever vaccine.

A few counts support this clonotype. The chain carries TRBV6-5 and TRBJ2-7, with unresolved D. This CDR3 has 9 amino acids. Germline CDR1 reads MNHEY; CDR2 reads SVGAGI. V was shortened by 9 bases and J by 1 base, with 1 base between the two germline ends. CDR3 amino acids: CARSYEQYF. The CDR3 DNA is TGTGCCAGGTCCTACGAGCAGTACTTC.

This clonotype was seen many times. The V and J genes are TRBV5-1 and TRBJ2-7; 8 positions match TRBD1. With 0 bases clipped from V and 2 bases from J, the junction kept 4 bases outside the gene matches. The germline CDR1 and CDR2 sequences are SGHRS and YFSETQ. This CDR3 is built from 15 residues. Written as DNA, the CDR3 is TGCGCCAGCAGCTTGGACGGGACAGGACCCTACGAGCAGTACTTC. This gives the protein CASSLDGTGPYEQYF. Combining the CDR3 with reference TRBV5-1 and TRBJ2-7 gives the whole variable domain KAGVTQTPRYLIKTRGQQVTLSCSPISGHRSVSWYQQTPGQGLQFLFEYFSETQRNKGNFPGRFSGRQFSNSRSEMNVSTLELGDSALYLCASSLDGTGPYEQYFGPGTRLTVT.

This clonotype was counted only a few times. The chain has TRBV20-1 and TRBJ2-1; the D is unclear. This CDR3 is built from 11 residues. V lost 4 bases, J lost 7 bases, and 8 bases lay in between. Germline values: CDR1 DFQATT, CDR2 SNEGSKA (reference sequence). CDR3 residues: CSAKTHNEQFF. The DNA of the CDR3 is TGCAGTGCTAAGACCCATAATGAGCAGTTCTTC.

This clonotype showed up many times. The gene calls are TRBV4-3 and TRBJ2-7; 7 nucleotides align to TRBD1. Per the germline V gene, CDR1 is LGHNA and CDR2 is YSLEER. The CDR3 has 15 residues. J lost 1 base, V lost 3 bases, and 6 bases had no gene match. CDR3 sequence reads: CASSQANRGSYEQYF. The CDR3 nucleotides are TGCGCCAGCAGCCAGGCCAACAGGGGATCCTACGAGCAGTACTTC.

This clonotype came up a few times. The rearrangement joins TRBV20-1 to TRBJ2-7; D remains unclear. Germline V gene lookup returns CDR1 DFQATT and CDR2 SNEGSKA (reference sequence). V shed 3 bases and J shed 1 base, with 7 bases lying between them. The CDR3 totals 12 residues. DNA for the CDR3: TGCAGTGCTAGGGCCCCATCCTACGAGCAGTACTTC. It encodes CSARAPSYEQYF.

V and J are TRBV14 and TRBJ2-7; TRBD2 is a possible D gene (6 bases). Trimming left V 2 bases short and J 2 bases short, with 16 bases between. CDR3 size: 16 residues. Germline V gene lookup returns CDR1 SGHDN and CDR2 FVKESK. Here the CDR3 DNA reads TGTGCCAGCAGCCAATGGTCGGGGACTTTCACCTACGAGCAGTACTTC. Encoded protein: CASSQWSGTFTYEQYF.

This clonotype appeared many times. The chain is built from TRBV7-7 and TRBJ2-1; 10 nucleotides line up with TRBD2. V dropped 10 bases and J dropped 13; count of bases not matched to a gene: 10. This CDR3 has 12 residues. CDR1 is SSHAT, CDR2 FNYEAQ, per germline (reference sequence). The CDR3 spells CAIGEREGSQFF. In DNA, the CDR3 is TGTGCCATTGGGGAGCGGGAGGGCTCTCAGTTCTTC.

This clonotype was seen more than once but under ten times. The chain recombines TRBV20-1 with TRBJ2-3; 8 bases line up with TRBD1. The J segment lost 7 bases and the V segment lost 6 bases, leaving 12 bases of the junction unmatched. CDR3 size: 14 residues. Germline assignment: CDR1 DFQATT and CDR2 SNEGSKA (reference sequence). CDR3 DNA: TGCAGTGCACCAGGACAGGGAAATCTCAATACGCAGTATTTT. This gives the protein CSAPGQGNLNTQYF.

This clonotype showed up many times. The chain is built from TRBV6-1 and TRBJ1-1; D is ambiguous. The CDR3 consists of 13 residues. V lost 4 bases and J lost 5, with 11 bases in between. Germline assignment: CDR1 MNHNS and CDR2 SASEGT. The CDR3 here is CASSARRETEAFF. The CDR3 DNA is TGTGCCAGCAGTGCGAGGAGGGAGACTGAAGCTTTCTTT.

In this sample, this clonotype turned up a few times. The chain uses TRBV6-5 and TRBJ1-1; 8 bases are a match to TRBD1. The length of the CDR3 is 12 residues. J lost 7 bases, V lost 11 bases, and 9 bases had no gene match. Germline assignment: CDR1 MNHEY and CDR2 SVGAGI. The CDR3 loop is CAVRDRGVEAFF. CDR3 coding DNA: TGTGCCGTGAGAGACAGGGGCGTTGAAGCTTTCTTT.

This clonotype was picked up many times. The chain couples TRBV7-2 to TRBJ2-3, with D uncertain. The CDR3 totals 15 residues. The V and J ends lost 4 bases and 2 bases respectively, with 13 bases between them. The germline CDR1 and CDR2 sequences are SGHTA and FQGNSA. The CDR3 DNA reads TGTGCCAGCAGCTCCTCGTTCTTAAACACAGATACGCAGTATTTT. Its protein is CASSSSFLNTDTQYF. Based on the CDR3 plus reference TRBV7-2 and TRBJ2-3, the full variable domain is GAGVSQSPSNKVTEKGKDVELRCDPISGHTALYWYRQSLGQGLEFLIYFQGNSAPDKSGLPSDRFSAERTGGSVSTLTIQRTQQEDSAVYLCASSSSFLNTDTQYFGPGTRLTVL.

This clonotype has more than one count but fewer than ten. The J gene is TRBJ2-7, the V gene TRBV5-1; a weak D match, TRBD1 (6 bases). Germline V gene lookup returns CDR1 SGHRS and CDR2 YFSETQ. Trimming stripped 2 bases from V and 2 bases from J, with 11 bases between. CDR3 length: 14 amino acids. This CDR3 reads CASSLTGQTYEQYF. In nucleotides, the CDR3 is TGCGCCAGCAGCTTAACCGGACAGACCTACGAGCAGTACTTC.

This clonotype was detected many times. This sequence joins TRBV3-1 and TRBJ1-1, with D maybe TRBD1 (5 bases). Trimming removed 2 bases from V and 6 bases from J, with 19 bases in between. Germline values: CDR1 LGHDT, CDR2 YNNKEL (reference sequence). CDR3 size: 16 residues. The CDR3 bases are TGTGCCAGCAGCCAACAGGGTTCCCTAGTAACGGCTGAAGCTTTCTTT. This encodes CASSQQGSLVTAEAFF.

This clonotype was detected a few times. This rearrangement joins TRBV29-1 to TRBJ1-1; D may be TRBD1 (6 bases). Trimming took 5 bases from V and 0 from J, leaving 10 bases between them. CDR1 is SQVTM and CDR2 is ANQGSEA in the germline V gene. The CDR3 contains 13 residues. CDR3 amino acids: CSVTGSVNTEAFF. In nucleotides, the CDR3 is TGCAGCGTTACAGGGTCTGTGAACACTGAAGCTTTCTTT.

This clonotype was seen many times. CDR3 nucleotides: TGTGCCAGCAGCCCACGGACTAGCGGGAGATGGGGAGTAGATACGCAGTATTTT. Residues: CASSPRTSGRWGVDTQYF. V usage is TRBV6-2 or TRBV6-3 and J usage is TRBJ2-3; TRBD2 matches at 13 bases. With 6 bases clipped from V and 5 bases from J, the junction kept 14 bases outside the gene matches. The CDR3 runs to 18 residues. Germline V gene sequence: CDR1 MNHEY, CDR2 SVGEGT.

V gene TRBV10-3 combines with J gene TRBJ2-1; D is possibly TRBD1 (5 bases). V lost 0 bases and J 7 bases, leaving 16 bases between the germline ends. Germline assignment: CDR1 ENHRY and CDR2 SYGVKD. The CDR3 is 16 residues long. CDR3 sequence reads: CAISESLPGLENEQFF. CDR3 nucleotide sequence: TGTGCCATCAGTGAGTCTCTCCCAGGGCTAGAGAATGAGCAGTTCTTC.

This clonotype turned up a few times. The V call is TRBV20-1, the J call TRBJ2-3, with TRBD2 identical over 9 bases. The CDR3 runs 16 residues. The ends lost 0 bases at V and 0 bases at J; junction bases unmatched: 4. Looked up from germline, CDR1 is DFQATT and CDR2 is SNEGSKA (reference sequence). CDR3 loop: CSARDQSGRSTDTQYF. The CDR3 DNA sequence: TGCAGTGCTAGAGATCAAAGCGGGAGGAGCACAGATACGCAGTATTTT.

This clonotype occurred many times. In DNA, the CDR3 is TGTGCCAGCAGCCAAAGGACATCGGGGTATGGCTACACCTTC. It specifies CASSQRTSGYGYTF. V usage is TRBV4-2 and J usage is TRBJ1-2, with a tentative D call TRBD1 (5 bases). This CDR3 contains 14 residues. Germline loops: CDR1 LGHNA, CDR2 YNFKEQ. Trimming removed 2 bases at V and 5 bases at J, with 12 bases between.

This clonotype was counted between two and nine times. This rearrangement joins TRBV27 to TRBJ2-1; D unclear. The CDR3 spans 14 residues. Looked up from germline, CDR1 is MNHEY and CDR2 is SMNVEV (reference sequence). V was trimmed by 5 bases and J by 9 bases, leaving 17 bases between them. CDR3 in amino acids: CASSGWLRSSEQFF. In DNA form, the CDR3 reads TGTGCCAGCAGTGGGTGGCTAAGAAGTAGTGAGCAGTTCTTC.

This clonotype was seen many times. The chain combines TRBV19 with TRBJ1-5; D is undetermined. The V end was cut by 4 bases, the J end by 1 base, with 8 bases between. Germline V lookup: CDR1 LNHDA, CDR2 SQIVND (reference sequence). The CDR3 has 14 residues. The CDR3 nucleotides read TGTGCCAGTAGTACCATGGTCAGCAATCAGCCCCAGCATTTT. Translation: CASSTMVSNQPQHF.

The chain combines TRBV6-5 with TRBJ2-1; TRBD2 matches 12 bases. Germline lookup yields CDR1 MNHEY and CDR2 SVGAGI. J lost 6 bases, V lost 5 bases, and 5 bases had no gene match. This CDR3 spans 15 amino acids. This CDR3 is CASSRTSGTPNEQFF. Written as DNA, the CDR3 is TGTGCCAGCAGTAGGACTAGCGGGACCCCCAATGAGCAGTTCTTC.